These 15 T cell receptor beta chains were sequenced from one sample in a study of T-cell memory formation after mild COVID-19. TCRdb used MiXCR to reprocess the 5' RACE reads, holding one entry per CDR3 protein. The sample consists of approximately 250,000 distinct CDR3 sequences, over 15% of them appearing once. The sample comprised PBMCs or a T cell subset sorted from them (not recorded which). These receptors all come from a man between 18 and 35 years old who had mild COVID-19 (a few samples of this study predate the infection). Cell type and time point are not known.

This rearrangement joins TRBV7-9 to TRBJ2-5; tentative D call: TRBD1 (6 bases). CDR1 and CDR2 from the germline V gene are SEHNR and FQNEAQ (reference sequence). V lost 5 bases and J lost 5, with 15 bases in between. The CDR3 extends over 14 amino acids. CDR3 bases: TGTGCCAGCAGCCCAAACTACCAGGGGGAGACCCAGTACTTC. Translation gives CASSPNYQGETQYF.

This clonotype showed up just a few times. The chain couples TRBV6-2 or TRBV6-3 to TRBJ1-1; D is unresolved. Trimming removed 0 bases from V and 1 base from J, with 9 bases in between. This CDR3 has 15 amino acids. Germline CDR1 reads MNHEY; CDR2 reads SVGEGT. CDR3: CASSYSITPNTEAFF. As DNA, the CDR3 is TGTGCCAGCAGTTACTCGATTACACCGAACACTGAAGCTTTCTTT.

The J gene is TRBJ2-1, the V gene TRBV20-1, with TRBD1 matching over 10 bases. The CDR3 is 14 amino acids. V was clipped by 3 bases and J by 8 bases; unmatched bases: 7. The V gene's germline CDR1 is DFQATT and CDR2 SNEGSKA (reference sequence). The CDR3 region is CSASRPGQGYEQFF. As DNA, the CDR3 is TGCAGTGCTAGTCGACCGGGACAGGGGTATGAGCAGTTCTTC.

This clonotype was detected many times. An end of the junction does not agree with germline; a read error may underlie this. The chain couples TRBV15 to TRBJ2-5, with D tentatively TRBD1 or TRBD2 (5 bases each). The germline CDR1 and CDR2 sequences are LNHNV and YYDKDF (reference sequence). The CDR3 runs to 12 residues. The CDR3 region is CATSRDRGPPTF. The CDR3 DNA is TGTGCCACCAGCAGAGATCGGGGACCCCCAACCTTC.

The chain carries TRBV7-2 and TRBJ2-1; D remains ambiguous. The CDR3 is made up of 16 amino acids. The germline CDR1 and CDR2 sequences are SGHTA and FQGNSA. Trimming shortened V by 0 bases and J by 0 bases, and 9 bases separated the two germline ends. The CDR3 reads CASSLATRSSYNEQFF. DNA for the CDR3: TGTGCCAGCAGCTTAGCGACCCGAAGCTCCTACAATGAGCAGTTCTTC.

This rearrangement joins TRBV20-1 to TRBJ1-5, with a weak D call TRBD1 (6 bases). Per the germline V gene, CDR1 is DFQATT and CDR2 is SNEGSKA (reference sequence). This CDR3 has 13 amino acids. The CDR3, as DNA: TGCAGCGCGTTTGGGGGGCCGGGTCAGCCCCAGCATTTT. It is translated as CSAFGGPGQPQHF.

V is TRBV5-1 and J is TRBJ2-3; D possibly matches TRBD1 or TRBD2 (5 bases each). Germline V gene sequence: CDR1 SGHRS, CDR2 YFSETQ. The V and J ends lost 3 bases and 2 bases respectively, with 13 bases between them. This CDR3 comprises 15 residues. The CDR3: CASSYRDGNTDTQYF. CDR3 in DNA: TGCGCCAGCAGCTACCGGGACGGAAACACAGATACGCAGTATTTT.

The chain combines TRBV27 with TRBJ2-4; 11 nucleotides match TRBD1. V was clipped by 7 bases and J by 4 bases; unmatched bases: 9. CDR3 length equals 16 residues. CDR1 MNHEY and CDR2 SMNVEV come from the germline V gene (reference sequence). CDR3 in amino acids: CASTGGGQGAKNIQYF. The CDR3 coding sequence is TGTGCCAGCACCGGGGGTGGACAGGGGGCGAAAAACATTCAGTACTTC.

The sample holds a few counts of this clonotype. V and J are TRBV15 and TRBJ2-1; D is perhaps TRBD1 (5 bases). The length of the CDR3 is 14 residues. V gave up 4 bases and J gave up 6 bases, with 13 bases separating them. The germline gives CDR1 LNHNV, CDR2 YYDKDF (reference sequence). The CDR3 spells CATSKPDRINEQFF. The CDR3 nucleotides read TGTGCCACCAGCAAACCCGACAGAATCAATGAGCAGTTCTTC.

The chain combines TRBV28 with TRBJ1-1; D is possibly TRBD1 (5 bases). The CDR3 loop spans 15 amino acids. Germline values: CDR1 MDHEN, CDR2 SYDVKM. V was cut by 1 base and J by 1 base, with 10 bases left in between. The CDR3 nucleotides read TGTGCCAGCAGTTTATCCGGGCAGGGGAACACTGAAGCTTTCTTT. This translates into CASSLSGQGNTEAFF.

The CDR3 loop reads CSGVLGGKNIQYF. The CDR3 DNA follows: TGCAGTGGCGTGCTGGGGGGCAAAAACATTCAGTACTTC. This chain uses TRBV20-1 with TRBJ2-4; D is possibly TRBD2 (6 bases). V lost 7 bases, J lost 3 bases, and 13 bases lay in between. This CDR3 contains 13 residues. Germline V CDR1 and CDR2: DFQATT, SNEGSKA (reference sequence).

A few counts support this clonotype. J is TRBJ2-3 and V is TRBV7-8; TRBD1 is a possible D gene (6 bases). The V end lost 5 bases, the J end lost 3 bases, and 12 bases lay between the germline ends. The CDR3 is 14 amino acids. The V gene's germline CDR1 is SGHVS and CDR2 FQNEAQ. The CDR3 bases are TGTGCCAGCAGCCGGCGTACAGGGACAGATACGCAGTATTTT. Translation: CASSRRTGTDTQYF.

V gene TRBV9 combines with J gene TRBJ1-6; D remains ambiguous. CDR1 SGDLS and CDR2 YYNGEE come from the germline V gene. The CDR3 covers 14 residues. V lost 3 bases to trimming and J lost 10 bases, with 14 bases between them. The CDR3 reads CASSDEGQISPLHF. In DNA form, the CDR3 reads TGTGCCAGCAGCGACGAGGGTCAAATCTCACCCCTCCACTTT.

This clonotype was found many times. The V gene is TRBV5-1, the J gene TRBJ1-5, with D unclear. Germline-derived CDR1 and CDR2 are SGHRS and YFSETQ. Trimming stripped 5 bases from V and 6 bases from J, with 15 bases between. The CDR3 has 14 amino acids. DNA for the CDR3: TGCGCCAGCAGGCAGGACTTTGGAGGTCAGCCCCAGCATTTT. Its protein is CASRQDFGGQPQHF.

This chain connects TRBV13 to TRBJ1-1; D uncertain. This CDR3 region has 15 residues. CDR1 is PRHDT, CDR2 FYEKMQ, per germline (reference sequence). V was pared by 2 bases and J by 5 bases, with 15 bases between. The CDR3 reads CASSLLKVMETEAFF. The DNA for the CDR3 is TGTGCCAGCAGCTTACTGAAGGTTATGGAGACTGAAGCTTTCTTT.